What follows are 24 T cell receptor beta chains derived from one specimen sequenced in a study of blood T cell repertoires in COVID-19. TCRdb keeps only in-frame clones here, not all; method: immunoSEQ multiplex PCR. The sample carries approximately 470,000 clones, approximately 83% recorded once. The specimen sequenced was peripheral blood. These receptors were obtained from a human donor in a cohort sampled during active COVID-19.

CDR3 sequence: CASTVSGTDTQYF. DNA for the CDR3: TGTGCCAGTACCGTATCGGGCACAGATACGCAGTATTTT. This chain connects TRBV19 to TRBJ2-3, with D unresolved. The CDR3 runs to 13 residues. V was trimmed by 7 bases and J by 1 base, leaving 9 bases between them. CDR1 LNHDA and CDR2 SQIVND come from the germline V gene (reference sequence).

This clone was found once. The chain carries TRBV5-6 and TRBJ2-7; D perhaps matches TRBD2 (6 bases). This CDR3 is built from 13 residues. Germline V lookup: CDR1 SGHDT, CDR2 YYEEEE. Trimming shortened V by 2 bases and J by 4 bases, and 10 bases separated the two germline ends. This CDR3 is CASSFTSRYEQYF. The CDR3 DNA reads as TGTGCCAGCAGCTTCACTAGCAGATACGAGCAGTACTTC.

The V and J genes are TRBV18 and TRBJ1-2; 7 nucleotides match TRBD1. CDR3 size: 17 residues. J gave up 4 bases and V 3 bases, and 14 bases lay outside the gene matches. CDR1 is KGHSH and CDR2 is LQKENI in the germline V gene. CDR3 DNA sequence: TGTGCCAGCTCACCGGGAGGAGGGGGCGGAGTGAGCTATGGCTACACCTTC. It yields the protein CASSPGGGGGVSYGYTF.

The chain joins TRBV18 to TRBJ2-3; TRBD2 aligns across 11 bases. The length of the CDR3 is 14 residues. Trimming cost V 3 bases and J 5 bases; bases outside gene matches: 1. In germline, CDR1 is KGHSH, CDR2 LQKENI. CDR3 coding DNA: TGTGCCAGCTCACCTAGCGGGAGGGGAGATACGCAGTATTTT. Residues: CASSPSGRGDTQYF.

The chain is built from TRBV5-1 and TRBJ2-1, with a possible D match to TRBD1 (6 bases). V was cut by 0 bases and J by 6 bases, with 13 bases left in between. CDR1 is SGHRS and CDR2 is YFSETQ in the germline V gene. CDR3 length: 15 residues. As DNA, the CDR3 is TGCGCCAGCAGCTTGGCACAGGGACGGCTCAATGAGCAGTTCTTC. Residues: CASSLAQGRLNEQFF. Using reference TRBV5-1 and TRBJ2-1 for the parts outside the CDR3, the full variable domain is KAGVTQTPRYLIKTRGQQVTLSCSPISGHRSVSWYQQTPGQGLQFLFEYFSETQRNKGNFPGRFSGRQFSNSRSEMNVSTLELGDSALYLCASSLAQGRLNEQFFGPGTRLTVL.

The J gene is TRBJ1-2, the V gene TRBV30; 7 bases are shared with TRBD1. Germline CDR1 is GTSNPN and CDR2 is SVGIG (reference sequence). V dropped 3 bases and J dropped 9; count of bases not matched to a gene: 7. This CDR3 spans 12 amino acids. CDR3 in DNA: TGTGCCTGGAGGTTTCGACAGGGTCGCTACACCTTC. As protein: CAWRFRQGRYTF.

This clone has more than one count but fewer than ten. The V and J genes are TRBV3-1 (or the pseudogene TRBV3-2) and TRBJ2-1; perhaps TRBD2 as D (6 bases). Germline CDR1 and CDR2: LGHDT and YNNKEL (reference sequence). Trimming cost V 4 bases and J 1 base, with 14 bases left between them. The length of the CDR3 is 16 residues. The CDR3 spells CASSPRRGLSYNEQFF. CDR3 bases: TGTGCCAGCAGCCCTAGGCGGGGCCTGTCCTACAATGAGCAGTTCTTC.

The CDR3 DNA is TGTGCCAGCAAGGCGGAGAACCCGGGGAGCTACGAGCAGTACTTC. Translation gives CASKAENPGSYEQYF. The chain couples TRBV6-5 to TRBJ2-7; D is possibly TRBD2 (5 bases). Germline V lookup: CDR1 MNHEY, CDR2 SVGAGI. CDR3 length equals 15 residues. Trimming took off 7 bases at V and 3 bases at J, with 19 bases between the two ends.

This rearrangement joins TRBV5-1 to TRBJ2-1, with 8 bases fitting TRBD2. The CDR3 runs 16 residues. The junction had 9 bases not matched to a gene; V was cut back by 2 bases and J by 5 bases. CDR1 is SGHRS and CDR2 is YFSETQ in the germline V gene. The CDR3 loop reads CASSFLAGGGNNEQFF. CDR3 nucleotides: TGCGCCAGCAGCTTTCTGGCGGGAGGAGGGAACAATGAGCAGTTCTTC.

The genes are TRBV7-9 and TRBJ2-7; D is possibly TRBD1 (5 bases). The CDR3 spans 16 residues. V lost 1 base, J lost 4 bases, and 17 bases lay in between. Germline V gene data show CDR1 as SEHNR and CDR2 as FQNEAQ (reference sequence). CDR3 in amino acids: CASSLVFTKRQYEQYF. CDR3 nucleotide sequence: TGTGCCAGCAGCTTAGTATTCACCAAAAGACAGTACGAGCAGTACTTC.

The chain uses TRBV9 and TRBJ1-2; a possible D gene is TRBD1 (5 bases). Germline CDR1 is SGDLS and CDR2 is YYNGEE. Trimming left V 4 bases short and J 0 bases short, with 13 bases between. The CDR3 is 15 residues long. CDR3: CASSPSGGSNYGYTF. The CDR3 region has the DNA TGTGCCAGCAGCCCCTCGGGGGGGTCTAACTATGGCTACACCTTC.

This clone was observed once. This chain joins TRBV27 and TRBJ1-2, with 9 bases fitting TRBD1. V shed 6 bases and J 2 bases; nucleotides not matched to a gene: 7. Germline V gene sequence: CDR1 MNHEY, CDR2 SMNVEV (reference sequence). The CDR3 is made up of 15 amino acids. CDR3 amino acids: CASRVSGQGNYGYTF. CDR3 nucleotide sequence: TGTGCCAGCAGAGTTAGCGGACAGGGGAACTATGGCTACACCTTC.

This clone came up once. J is TRBJ1-2 and V is TRBV4-1; unclear D gene. V gave up 0 bases and J gave up 4 bases, with 12 bases separating them. Germline CDR1 MGHRA, CDR2 YSYEKL. This CDR3 comprises 15 residues. CDR3 coding DNA: TGCGCCAGCAGCCAAGAAACGGGATCTCCCTATGGCTACACCTTC. Translating gives CASSQETGSPYGYTF.

The J gene is TRBJ1-2, the V gene TRBV19; D uncertain. Germline V lookup: CDR1 LNHDA, CDR2 SQIVND (reference sequence). V lost 3 bases and J 0 bases, leaving 8 bases between the germline ends. This CDR3 is built from 14 residues. This CDR3 reads CASSIRGANYGYTF. The CDR3 DNA follows: TGTGCCAGTAGTATCCGCGGAGCTAACTATGGCTACACCTTC.

About this clone: Other DNA sequences in the sample encode the same CDR3. V and J are TRBV18 and TRBJ1-1; possibly TRBD1 for D (5 bases). Germline values: CDR1 KGHSH, CDR2 LQKENI. With 2 bases removed from V and 2 bases from J, the gap between germline ends came to 9 bases. This CDR3 spans 14 amino acids. This chain's CDR3 is CASSPDRSNTEAFF. The CDR3 region has the DNA TGTGCCAGCTCACCAGACAGATCAAACACTGAAGCTTTCTTT. Variable domain in full (rest from reference TRBV18 and TRBJ1-1): NAGVMQNPRHLVRRRGQEARLRCSPMKGHSHVYWYRQLPEEGLKFMVYLQKENIIDESGMPKERFSAEFPKEGPSILRIQQVVRGDSAAYFCASSPDRSNTEAFFGQGTRLTVV.

Note on this clone: In the same sample, other DNA sequences code for this CDR3. The V gene is TRBV5-1, the J gene TRBJ2-7, with 13 bases identical to TRBD2. The germline V gene encodes CDR1 SGHRS and CDR2 YFSETQ. The CDR3 runs to 15 residues. With V trimmed by 4 bases and J by 2 bases, 3 bases remained unmatched. CDR3 nucleotides: TGCGCCAGCAGCCCAGGACTAGCGGGAGCCTACGAGCAGTACTTC. Amino acid sequence: CASSPGLAGAYEQYF.

Notes on this clone: Other DNA sequences in the same sample also yield this CDR3. The chain carries TRBV11-3 and TRBJ2-3; possible D gene TRBD2, 5 bases. Trimming removed 0 bases from V and 4 bases from J, with 5 bases in between. CDR1 is SGHNT and CDR2 is YENEEA in the germline V gene. The CDR3 has 13 residues. CDR3 region: CASSLEGADTQYF. The CDR3 DNA follows: TGTGCCAGCAGCTTAGAGGGAGCAGATACGCAGTATTTT.

The rearrangement joins TRBV7-3 to TRBJ2-5; TRBD1 agrees at 9 bases. J gave up 5 bases and V 4 bases, and 11 bases lay outside the gene matches. CDR1 and CDR2 from the germline V gene are SGHTA and FQGTGA. This CDR3 is 16 amino acids long. In DNA form, the CDR3 reads TGTGCCAGCAGCTCGAACCCGGGACAGGGAGGCGAGACCCAGTACTTC. Residues: CASSSNPGQGGETQYF.

The table lists this clone with a count of one. V gene TRBV3-1 (or the pseudogene TRBV3-2) combines with J gene TRBJ2-7; 7 nucleotides align to TRBD2. The junction had 3 bases not matched to a gene; V was cut back by 1 base and J by 3 bases. The CDR3 has 14 residues. Germline values: CDR1 LGHDT, CDR2 YNNKEL (reference sequence). This CDR3 reads CASSQGGSNYEQYF. The CDR3 DNA reads TGTGCCAGCAGCCAAGGCGGGAGTAACTACGAGCAGTACTTC.

This clone was detected only once. The V gene is TRBV24-1, the J gene TRBJ2-1, with D tentatively TRBD2 (6 bases). Germline CDR1 reads KGHDR; CDR2 reads SFDVKD. V was pared by 10 bases and J by 7 bases, with 16 bases between. The CDR3 spans 13 residues. The CDR3 loop is CATSGSGGNEQFF. The CDR3 nucleotides read TGTGCCACGTCCGGGAGCGGTGGAAATGAGCAGTTCTTC.

This chain joins TRBV15 and TRBJ2-1; 7 nucleotides line up with TRBD2. CDR3 length equals 15 residues. Germline-derived CDR1 and CDR2 are LNHNV and YYDKDF (reference sequence). V lost 3 bases to trimming and J lost 6 bases; unmatched junction nucleotides: 8. CDR3 nucleotides: TGTGCCACCAGCAGGGACCTGGGGGGGGGCAATGAGCAGTTCTTC. As protein: CATSRDLGGGNEQFF.

The V gene is TRBV5-5, the J gene TRBJ2-6; D uncertain. Trimming removed 4 bases at V and 2 bases at J, with 19 bases between. The V gene's germline CDR1 is SGHKS and CDR2 YYEKEE (reference sequence). The CDR3 contains 18 residues. In DNA, the CDR3 is TGTGCCAGCAGCACGGGTTTGCTAAAGACCCCTGGGGCCAACGTCCTGACTTTC. The encoded protein is CASSTGLLKTPGANVLTF.

This clone was recorded only once. The rearrangement uses TRBV6-5 and TRBJ1-3; a weak D match, TRBD1 (6 bases). The germline V gene encodes CDR1 MNHEY and CDR2 SVGAGI. This CDR3 is built from 14 residues. The V end was cut by 6 bases, the J end by 7 bases, with 16 bases between. CDR3 in amino acids: CASRTGTRSNTIYF. The CDR3 nucleotides read TGTGCCAGCAGGACCGGGACACGATCGAACACCATATATTTT.

The chain carries TRBV5-8 and TRBJ1-1, with 10 bases aligning to TRBD1. After removal of 4 bases from V and 3 bases from J, the junction contained 6 bases not matched to a gene. There are 15 residues in the CDR3. Germline V gene lookup returns CDR1 SGHTS and CDR2 YDEGEE. Here the CDR3 reads CASSADRGRDTEAFF. The CDR3 DNA sequence: TGTGCCAGCAGCGCCGACAGGGGGCGAGACACTGAAGCTTTCTTT.